Below, 16 T cell receptor beta chains from the same sample are listed, as sequenced in a study of Ad26.COV2.S vaccination and SARS-CoV-2 variants. Treatment of the sample: some 19 received Ad26.COV2.S at low or high dose, single or two shots; roughly five received placebo; per-sample allocation not given. Sample collection was performed on day 63 after the first vaccine or placebo injection. Assay used: immunoSEQ multiplex PCR; TCRdb lists only in-frame clones, some missing. Of about 680,000 clones in the sample, 89% are singletons; the top ten hold approximately 1.5%. Sequencing was performed on peripheral blood, taken in a trial of Ad26.COV2.S vaccine versus placebo. These receptor sequences come from a person aged 18-60 years who received the Ad26.COV2.S COVID-19 vaccine or a placebo.

The chain employs TRBV2 and TRBJ1-1; D ambiguous. The V end lost 4 bases, the J end lost 1 base, and 10 bases lay between the germline ends. This CDR3 is built from 14 residues. Looked up from germline, CDR1 is SNHLY and CDR2 is FYNNEI. The CDR3: CASSVARKNTEAFF. Written as DNA, the CDR3 is TGTGCCAGCAGTGTCGCCAGGAAGAACACTGAAGCTTTCTTT.

V is TRBV7-8 and J is TRBJ1-1, with 7 positions matching TRBD1. CDR3 length: 15 residues. Germline-derived CDR1 and CDR2 are SGHVS and FQNEAQ. V lost 2 bases, J lost 0 bases, and 3 bases stayed unmatched. The CDR3 DNA reads TGTGCCAGCAGCTTAAATGACAGGGTGAACACTGAAGCTTTCTTT. Residues: CASSLNDRVNTEAFF.

This clone qualifies as medium-sized. The V gene is TRBV5-5, the J gene TRBJ1-6; D possibly corresponds to TRBD1 (6 bases). This CDR3 region has 15 residues. V dropped 0 bases and J dropped 9 bases, with 13 bases sitting between them. Germline lookup yields CDR1 SGHKS and CDR2 YYEKEE (reference sequence). The CDR3 is CASSLAPGVVSPLHF. The CDR3 bases are TGTGCCAGCAGCTTGGCCCCAGGGGTGGTTTCACCCCTCCACTTT.

This clone was recorded a few times. The V and J genes are TRBV19 and TRBJ1-2, with D perhaps matching TRBD1 (6 bases). In germline, CDR1 is LNHDA, CDR2 SQIVND (reference sequence). The CDR3 extends over 15 amino acids. Trimming left V 5 bases short and J 2 bases short, with 15 bases between. The DNA for the CDR3 is TGTGCCAGTAGTGACCCTCGGGGGGCAAACTATGGCTACACCTTC. Translating it yields CASSDPRGANYGYTF. Based on the CDR3 plus reference TRBV19 and TRBJ1-2, the full variable domain is DGGITQSPKYLFRKEGQNVTLSCEQNLNHDAMYWYRQDPGQGLRLIYYSQIVNDFQKGDIAEGYSVSREKKESFPLTVTSAQKNPTAFYLCASSDPRGANYGYTFGSGTRLTVV.

The chain is built from TRBV6-5 and TRBJ1-1; 9 bases fit TRBD1. The CDR3 extends over 15 amino acids. Germline V gives CDR1 MNHEY, CDR2 SVGAGI. V shed 6 bases and J 7 bases; nucleotides not matched to a gene: 12. The CDR3 region has the DNA TGTGCCAGCAGCTCACGTCCCGGGACAGGGATTGAAGCTTTCTTT. Protein sequence: CASSSRPGTGIEAFF.

The rearrangement links TRBV30 to TRBJ2-3, with 7 positions matching TRBD1. V was pared by 5 bases and J by 2 bases, with 4 bases of the junction left unmatched. Germline-derived CDR1 and CDR2 are GTSNPN and SVGIG (reference sequence). The CDR3 runs 13 residues. CDR3 amino acids: CAWAGQVTDTQYF. Here the CDR3 DNA reads TGTGCCTGGGCAGGACAGGTCACAGATACGCAGTATTTT.

V and J are TRBV21-1 and TRBJ2-1; the table's D call of TRBD2 was not tested on the DNA. TRBV21-1 is a recognized pseudogene. The CDR3 covers 17 residues. The CDR3 region is CASSKMGGSHPYNEQFF. The CDR3 DNA is TGTGCCAGCAGCAAAATGGGCGGGAGCCACCCCTACAATGAGCAGTTCTTC.

The chain has TRBV6-5 and TRBJ2-2; 7 bases are a match to TRBD1. Unmatched junction bases numbered 6, after V lost 8 bases and J lost 0 bases. The length of the CDR3 is 15 residues. Germline V gene sequence: CDR1 MNHEY, CDR2 SVGAGI. In nucleotides, the CDR3 is TGTGCCAGCCAAATGGGGACAGCGAACACCGGGGAGCTGTTTTTT. Its protein product is CASQMGTANTGELFF.

This clone was found once. The chain recombines TRBV30 with TRBJ2-7, with a weak D call TRBD1 (6 bases). CDR1 is GTSNPN and CDR2 is SVGIG in the germline V gene (reference sequence). The CDR3 runs 14 residues. V shed 0 bases and J shed 3 bases, with 12 bases lying between them. CDR3 loop: CAWSVRGQSYEQYF. CDR3 nucleotide sequence: TGTGCCTGGAGTGTACGCGGACAGAGCTACGAGCAGTACTTC.

The rearrangement uses TRBV29-1 and TRBJ2-2, with D possibly being TRBD1 (6 bases). Germline V gene lookup returns CDR1 SQVTM and CDR2 ANQGSEA. This CDR3 has 14 amino acids. V lost 4 bases and J 4 bases, leaving 13 bases between the germline ends. The CDR3 spells CSVAGATSTGELFF. The DNA of the CDR3 is TGCAGCGTTGCAGGGGCGACGAGCACCGGGGAGCTGTTTTTT.

About this clone: The identical CDR3 is also encoded by other nucleotide sequences in the sample. The chain recombines TRBV5-1 with TRBJ1-1; weak D call: TRBD1 (5 bases). The CDR3 consists of 12 residues. The V gene's germline CDR1 is SGHRS and CDR2 YFSETQ. The germline V and J ends were trimmed by 0 bases and 6 bases, with 6 bases remaining between them. The CDR3 spells CASSLDRSEAFF. CDR3 bases: TGCGCCAGCAGCTTGGACAGGTCTGAAGCTTTCTTT. Combining the CDR3 with reference TRBV5-1 and TRBJ1-1 gives the whole variable domain KAGVTQTPRYLIKTRGQQVTLSCSPISGHRSVSWYQQTPGQGLQFLFEYFSETQRNKGNFPGRFSGRQFSNSRSEMNVSTLELGDSALYLCASSLDRSEAFFGQGTRLTVV.

About this clone itself: The sample contains more than one DNA sequence encoding this CDR3. V usage is TRBV7-2 and J usage is TRBJ2-7, with D perhaps TRBD1 (5 bases). V was clipped by 4 bases and J by 4 bases, with 8 bases between them. Germline V lookup: CDR1 SGHTA, CDR2 FQGNSA. The CDR3 has 12 amino acids. The CDR3 nucleotides read TGTGCCAGCAGCTCCCAGGGTTACGAGCAGTACTTC. This gives the protein CASSSQGYEQYF.

The CDR3 DNA follows: TGTGCCAGCTCACTAACCCGGGGTTCCTACGAGCAGTACTTC. Translation gives CASSLTRGSYEQYF. The chain couples TRBV18 to TRBJ2-7, with TRBD2 as a possible D gene (5 bases). Trimming took off 4 bases at V and 1 base at J, with 11 bases between the two ends. This CDR3 region has 14 residues. Germline values: CDR1 KGHSH, CDR2 LQKENI. Combining the CDR3 with reference TRBV18 and TRBJ2-7 gives the whole variable domain NAGVMQNPRHLVRRRGQEARLRCSPMKGHSHVYWYRQLPEEGLKFMVYLQKENIIDESGMPKERFSAEFPKEGPSILRIQQVVRGDSAAYFCASSLTRGSYEQYFGPGTRLTVT.

A single count supports this clone. The V call is TRBV23-1, the J call TRBJ2-3; 9 bases match TRBD1. TRBV23-1 is treated as an ORF (open reading frame) with a function not yet certain. Losses at the gene ends were 8 bases for V and 2 bases for J; bases not matched to a gene: 11. The CDR3 runs to 16 residues. DNA for the CDR3: TGCGCCAGCGGAAAGATGGGACAGGGATACACAGATACGCAGTATTTT. It translates to CASGKMGQGYTDTQYF.

This clone was recorded only once. One end of the junction is discordant with germline, which a read error may explain. V usage is TRBV6-5 and J usage is TRBJ1-5; D might be TRBD1 (6 bases). The length of the CDR3 is 12 residues. Germline V lookup: CDR1 MNHEY, CDR2 SVGAGI. The CDR3 loop is CRGGAGNQPQHF. In DNA, the CDR3 is TGCCGGGGGGGGGCGGGCAATCAGCCCCAGCATTTT.

The chain employs TRBV18 and TRBJ1-6; D perhaps matches TRBD1 (5 bases). The CDR3 length is 13 residues. With 5 bases removed from V and 8 bases from J, the gap between germline ends came to 10 bases. Germline-derived CDR1 and CDR2 are KGHSH and LQKENI. The CDR3 coding sequence is TGTGCCAGCTCAGGCAGGGAGGATTCACCCCTCCACTTT. It is translated as CASSGREDSPLHF.